This TCR beta chain was observed in a study of beta chain features in type 1 diabetes. Study details: Similarity in age, gender and cell yields was seen between patients and healthy donors. Findings of the study overall: Moderately but significantly shorter TCRB CDR3s were found in Type 1 diabetes patients in all four CD4+ subsets.

Concerning this clone: Its antigen is undetermined.

Since all of the isolated RNA was reverse transcribed, expressed TCRB transcripts were what got sequenced. Sequenced by immunoSEQ multiplex PCR; TCRdb stores in-frame clones only, minus some. The sample lists roughly 340,000 clones; 13% were seen once. Researchers reported sorting CD4+ naive, central memory, regulatory and stem cell-like memory cells via CD45RO/CCR7/CD25/CD127/CD95/CD27. The CDR3 consists of 15 residues. Trimming cost V 7 bases and J 4 bases; bases outside gene matches: 11. Germline V gene data show CDR1 as SGHNT and CDR2 as YYREEE (reference sequence). The chain joins TRBV5-4 to TRBJ2-1; TRBD2 matches 7 bases. Sequencing input: naive CD4+ T cells from blood. The source is a woman aged 18-29 years with type 1 diabetes. CDR3 nucleotides: TGTGCCAGCCTCCAAGCGGGAAATCGGTACAATGAGCAGTTCTTC. This codes for CASLQAGNRYNEQFF.